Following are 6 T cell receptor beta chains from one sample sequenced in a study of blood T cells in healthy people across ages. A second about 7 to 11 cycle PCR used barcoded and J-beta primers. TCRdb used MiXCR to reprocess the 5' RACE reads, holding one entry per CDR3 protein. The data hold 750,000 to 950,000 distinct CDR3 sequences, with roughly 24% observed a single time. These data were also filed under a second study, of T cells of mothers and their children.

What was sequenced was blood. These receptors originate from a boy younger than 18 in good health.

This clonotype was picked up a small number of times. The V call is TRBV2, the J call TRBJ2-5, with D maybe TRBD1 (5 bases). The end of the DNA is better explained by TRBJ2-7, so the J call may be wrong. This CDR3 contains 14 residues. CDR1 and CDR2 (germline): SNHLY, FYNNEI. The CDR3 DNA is TGTGCCAGCAGTGAAGGGGGCCGATCCTACGAGCAGTACTTC. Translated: CASSEGGRSYEQYF.

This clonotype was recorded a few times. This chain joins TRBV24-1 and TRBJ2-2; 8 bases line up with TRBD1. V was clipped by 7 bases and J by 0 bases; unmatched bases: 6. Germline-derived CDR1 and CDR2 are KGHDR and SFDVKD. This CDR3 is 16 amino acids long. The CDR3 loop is CATSPRTGPNTGELFF. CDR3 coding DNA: TGTGCCACCAGCCCCAGGACAGGGCCGAACACCGGGGAGCTGTTTTTT.

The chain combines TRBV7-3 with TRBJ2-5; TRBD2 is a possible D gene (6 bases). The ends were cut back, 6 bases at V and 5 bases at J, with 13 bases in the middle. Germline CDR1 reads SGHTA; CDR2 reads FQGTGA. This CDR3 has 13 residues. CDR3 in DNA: TGTGCCAGCAGTTATGGAACTAGCGAGACCCAGTACTTC. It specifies CASSYGTSETQYF.

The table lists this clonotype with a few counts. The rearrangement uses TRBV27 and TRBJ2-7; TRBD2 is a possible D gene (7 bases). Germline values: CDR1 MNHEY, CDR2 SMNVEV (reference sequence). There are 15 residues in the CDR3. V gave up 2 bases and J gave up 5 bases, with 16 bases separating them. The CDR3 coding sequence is TGTGCCAGCAGTTTAACAGGGAGGGTGTTTAACGAGCAGTACTTC. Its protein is CASSLTGRVFNEQYF.

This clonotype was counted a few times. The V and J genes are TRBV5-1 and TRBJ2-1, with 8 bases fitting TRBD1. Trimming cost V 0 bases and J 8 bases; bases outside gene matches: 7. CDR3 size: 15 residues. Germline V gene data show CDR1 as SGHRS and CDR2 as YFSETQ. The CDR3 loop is CASSLVGQGGDEQFF. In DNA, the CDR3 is TGCGCCAGCAGCTTGGTTGGACAGGGAGGAGATGAGCAGTTCTTC. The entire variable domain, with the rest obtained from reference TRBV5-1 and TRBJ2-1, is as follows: KAGVTQTPRYLIKTRGQQVTLSCSPISGHRSVSWYQQTPGQGLQFLFEYFSETQRNKGNFPGRFSGRQFSNSRSEMNVSTLELGDSALYLCASSLVGQGGDEQFFGPGTRLTVL.

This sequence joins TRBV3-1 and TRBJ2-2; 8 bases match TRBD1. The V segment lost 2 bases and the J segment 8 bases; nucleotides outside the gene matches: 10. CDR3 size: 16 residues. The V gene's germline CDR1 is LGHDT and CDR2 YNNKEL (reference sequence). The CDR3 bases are TGTGCCAGCAGCCAACTTGGGACAGGCGGGAAAGGGGAGCTGTTTTTT. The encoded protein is CASSQLGTGGKGELFF.